What follows describes a single T cell receptor beta chain. The specificity of this receptor is unknown. This specimen belongs to a study of cytomegalovirus exposure and HLA in healthy donors (dated by TCRdb to about 2017). The study in broad terms: An earlier analysis of several hundred of the donors reported about 300 Gb of sequence data and 117 million unique TCR beta sequences obtained from 180 million or so T cells. Roughly 320 gigabases of sequencing data and approximately 92 million unique TCR sequences made up an early release that covered approximately 620 HLA-typed donors. Among the roughly 370 genotyped donors, 75% to 90% belonged to the genetic ancestry cluster associated with self-reported Caucasian donors. The study aimed to test whether signatures of past pathogen exposure could be identified by cataloging public T cell receptors. The T cell repertoires of 700 or so subjects were profiled by immunosequencing and related to cytomegalovirus serostatus. A separate validation cohort of roughly 110 different subjects was used in addition to the roughly 670-subject first cohort. To predict cytomegalovirus infection status, the study brought together high-throughput TCR immunosequencing, statistical association of individual TCRs with disease status, and machine learning. A later analysis re-analyzed previously published TCR beta repertoires from roughly 600 donors and added high-resolution HLA genotyping to study TCR occurrence patterns. The later analysis used no new phenotypic data to find candidate immune exposures, relying instead on TCR beta sequences and their occurrence across donors. An earlier analysis of fewer than 700 of the donors applied high-throughput TCR beta sequencing to assess whether each TCR beta V gene segment acted as functional or pseudogenic. Alongside the repertoire data, information on donor age, sex, ethnicity and CMV serostatus was compiled. A later genetic analysis took genome-wide SNP genotypes for about 55% of the roughly 700 donors and used that subset as a discovery cohort. All discovery cohort repertoires had been generated on a single sequencing platform. Class I and class II HLA loci were covered by the typing at four-digit resolution. Typing coverage differed by locus: A, B, C, DRB1 and DQB1 were typed in about 620-630 donors, DQA1 in 500 to 550, DPA1 in some 610, and DPB1 in about 450. Roughly 5 DR-DQ haplotypes were handled as single units for association and clustering, since linkage in the cohort was strong. Across 300 to 500 genotyped donors of the cohort, an average of approximately 200,000 unique TCR beta nucleotide sequences per donor were sequenced, and 15% to 20% of those sequences were non-productive.

The cohort consisted of 666 healthy bone marrow donors. At the time of sampling, every cohort member was nominally healthy, though immune exposures that went unrecorded were likely present. The donor was CMV seropositive and was included in the group of 290 or so seropositive cohort members. Every donor gave a peripheral blood sample, and the peripheral blood mononuclear cells from that sample were used for TCR beta sequencing. The Qiagen DNeasy Blood Extraction Kit was used to extract genomic DNA from the blood cell samples. Taken from cysteine to phenylalanine, the CDR3 has 15 residues. Only the CDR3 region is kept as DNA, spanning 45 bases read in frame from base 1. The germline V gene specifies WSHSY as CDR1 and SAAADI as CDR2. The germline ends are 10 bases apart after V is trimmed by 3 bases and J by 0 bases. Findings and caveats that apply to the study as a whole: Because HLA typing was missing for some donors at each locus, association tests included only the typed subset. Strong co-occurrence of HLA alleles, especially DR and DQ, made assigning TCR associations to individual alleles difficult. The cohort was sequenced for TCR beta chains only, and without alpha or paired-chain data the features that could be detected were limited. Immune exposure information for the cohort was limited to CMV serostatus. In a later genetic analysis, a missense DCLRE1C variant was associated with V-gene and J-gene trimming of TCR beta chains, and the association was replicated in an independent cohort. At a false discovery rate of 0.05, a later analysis linked some 17,000 TCR beta sequences to specific HLA alleles. In a later analysis, TCR association rates were found to vary across HLA loci, with the most associated TCRs seen for DRB1 alleles and the fewest for HLA-C alleles. Compared with equally common non-associated chains, HLA-associated TCR beta chains in a later analysis were more clonally expanded and had lower generation probabilities. The authors suggested that the approach could potentially be generalized to other disease states and immunological phenotypes. In vitro tests confirmed that a few of the cytomegalovirus-associated TCR beta chains recognize cytomegalovirus antigens. Correlated functional status among segregating V segments might be attributable to linkage disequilibrium, but an unknown experimental factor could not be ruled out. Across donors, most TCR sequences were observed very rarely, whereas some public TCRs were present in many individuals. Presence/absence analyses assumed roughly uniform sequencing depth across donors, an assumption that may not hold. The study gave a list of under 200 TCR beta chains associated with cytomegalovirus. A further reported finding was that TCR beta sequences accurately predicted the HLA-A and HLA-B alleles for most subjects in the first cohort. The sequencing pipeline was judged likely to have produced a cluster of highly shared sequence variants as a technical artifact. Because the 87-base-pair reads could not distinguish some IMGT-functional V segments, including TRBV6-2 and TRBV6-3, those segments were excluded. In a later analysis, several top co-occurrence clusters were reported to appear linked to parvovirus B19, influenza, CMV and Epstein-Barr virus. Because counts were too low, under 20 rarely observed V segments, including chromosome 9 orphons, were left out of the earlier analysis of 500 to 650 of the donors. In an earlier analysis of some 550 of the donors, most TCR beta V segments were observed in productive rearrangements about 87% or about 30% of the time, broadly matching IMGT annotations. According to a later analysis, most CMV-associated TCR beta chains appeared to be HLA-restricted, and the HLA associations seemed to be driven largely by CMV exposure. Cytomegalovirus status was reported to be diagnosed by the classifier with high specificity and sensitivity in both the original and validation cohorts. A later genetic analysis reported fewer N-insertions in productive TCRs among donors in an Asian-associated ancestry cluster than the roughly 700-donor mean.

Libraries came from the immunoSEQ multiplex PCR assay. A mixture of 60 forward primers for TCR Vbeta segments and 13 reverse primers for TCR Jbeta segments was used in the multiplex PCR. Amplification of the CDR3 region of rearranged TCR beta genes was performed with a multiplex PCR assay on genomic DNA. Amplified TCR beta libraries were sequenced as 87-base-pair reads on the Illumina HiSeq System. Turning to the authors' computational methods: A later analysis counted around 72 million unique TCR beta chains across the 670 or so repertoires, and around 9.9 million of these chains were shared by at least two donors. Raw reads were error-corrected and collapsed into unique sequences with a nearest-neighbor algorithm that merged closely related sequences to remove PCR and sequencing errors. V, D and J gene segments were assigned by aligning CDR3 sequences to IMGT reference sequences. Each retained sequence needed at least a six-nucleotide match to both a V gene segment and a J gene segment. A rearrangement was called productive if the CDR3 had no stop codons and remained in frame with V and J, and every other rearrangement was called non-productive. Following IMGT convention, CDR3 was defined as the stretch from the second conserved V-encoded cysteine to the conserved J-encoded phenylalanine. The earlier analysis of roughly 590 of the donors excluded sequences that lacked an unambiguous match to a single V gene segment. In an earlier analysis of more than 500 of the donors, a V segment was called functional when productive rearrangements were above 56.7%, and segregating when the standard deviation between donors exceeded 5%. A statistical classification framework was built for diagnosing cytomegalovirus status from the catalog of TCR beta chain sequences. A later analysis assigned V and J genes by comparing TCR nucleotide sequences with IMGT/GENE-DB human TR gene sequences. A later analysis assigned CDR3 sequences and most-parsimonious VDJ recombination scenarios with the TCRdist pipeline. A later analysis defined each TCR beta chain by its CDR3 amino acid sequence plus V-gene family, and excluded reads lacking a unique V-gene family. To address suspected cross-contamination and a sequencing artifact, a later analysis removed around 590 highly shared, low-generation-probability nucleotide sequences. For each public chain, a later analysis derived a clonal expansion index from normalized ranks of inferred template counts within each repertoire. In a later analysis, generation probabilities were computed using a VDJ recombination model fitted to out-of-frame rearrangements, and the results were checked against IGoR. A later analysis scored TCR-TCR, TCR-HLA and TCR-CMV co-occurrence with hypergeometric tests, applying a repertoire-size bias correction to TCR pairs. In a later analysis, false discovery rates were estimated by permuting HLA or CMV assignments 20 times. In a later analysis, co-occurring TCRs were grouped with DBSCAN, and TCRdist sequence similarity was added when clustering was performed within HLA-allele-positive subsets. For co-occurrence clustering, repertoires with fewer than 30,000 or more than 120,000 public chains were excluded, along with five repertoires with anomalous nucleotide sharing. TCRdb's version of the immuneACCESS table is confined to in-frame rearrangements and falls short of the full clone set. An unresolved V gene accounts for under half of the shortfall where checked; the remainder is of unknown origin. The V and J calls and clone size were taken over from that table, and D and trimming were inferred from the DNA. The record for this sample contains fewer than 250,000 clones. The ten most abundant clones make up about 1% of the sample.

The chain uses TRBV10-2 and TRBJ2-3; the D gene is perhaps TRBD1, on 5 matching bases. Material: PBMCs. The source is a woman between 25 and 40 years old in good health and CMV-seropositive. The CDR3 region has the sequence CASSEDRPSTDTQYF. In nucleotides, the sequence is TGCGCCAGCAGTGAAGACAGACCAAGCACAGATACGCAGTATTTT.